This T cell receptor beta chain was identified during a study of blood T cell repertoires in COVID-19. In the study overall: Material from acute and convalescent COVID-19 was sourced from the United States, Italy and Spain. Sample material is recorded as cDNA or gDNA derived from T cells, B-cell-depleted T cells, or PBMCs.

Deletions cut 7 bases from V and 9 bases from J, with 18 bases between. CDR1 KGHDR and CDR2 SFDVKD come from the germline V gene. This CDR3 has 14 amino acids. The repertoire was sequenced with immunoSEQ multiplex PCR; TCRdb's copy has only in-frame clones and lacks some. In the table there are around 250,000 clones, approximately 85% of which are singletons. Enrolled during active infection, Seattle patients were then followed longitudinally. The chain employs TRBV24-1 and TRBJ2-1, with D perhaps TRBD1 (6 bases). This sequence was found in a woman of 80 years or more with COVID-19, enrolled during active disease. The specimen was peripheral blood. CDR3 residues: CATRWGQGGGEQFF. The CDR3 DNA reads as TGTGCCACCAGATGGGGACAAGGAGGTGGTGAGCAGTTCTTC.